This T cell receptor (beta chain) was observed in a study of CD8 T cells in ankylosing spondylitis. TCRdb called the 5' RACE reads again in MiXCR, with one record for every CDR3 protein. The sample comprises 750,000 to 850,000 distinct CDR3 sequences, 10% to 15% of which are singletons, and more than 0.5% rests with the top ten. Findings and caveats of the study: Made up of eight highly homologous variants, a TCR beta motif appeared characteristic of ankylosing spondylitis blood.

CDR1 and CDR2 from the germline V gene are DFQATT and SNEGSKA (reference sequence). There are 14 residues in the CDR3. V lost 4 bases and J lost 9, with 19 bases in between. This clonotype came up a few times. Its antigen is currently unknown. Sequences were obtained from blood, either unsorted or a sorted T cell fraction (not recorded which). The sequence came from a male donor with ankylosing spondylitis. The chain carries TRBV20-1 and TRBJ2-1, with D hard to call. The chain's CDR3 is CSAIDGPYNGEQFF. DNA of the CDR3: TGCAGTGCTATCGACGGCCCCTACAACGGTGAGCAGTTCTTC.